The 28 T cell receptor beta chains presented below share a single source sample, sequenced in a study of blood T cell repertoires in COVID-19. Libraries were prepared by immunoSEQ multiplex PCR; TCRdb keeps only in-frame clonotypes and omits some of them. The sample has roughly 120,000 clones, 85% seen once. The sequencing sample was made of peripheral blood. These receptors all come from a woman older than 75 with COVID-19, enrolled during active disease.

This rearrangement joins TRBV29-1 to TRBJ2-7, with TRBD2 identical over 10 bases. The length of the CDR3 is 12 residues. The J segment lost 7 bases and the V segment lost 5 bases, leaving 5 bases of the junction unmatched. The germline CDR1 and CDR2 sequences are SQVTM and ANQGSEA. The CDR3 region has the DNA TGCAGCGTTAGACTAGCGGGCCGGGAGCAGTACTTC. Residues: CSVRLAGREQYF.

This clone came up a few times. The rearrangement joins TRBV2 to TRBJ1-2, with 8 bases identical to TRBD1. V lost 4 bases to trimming and J lost 3 bases; unmatched junction nucleotides: 4. The CDR3 contains 14 residues. CDR1 SNHLY and CDR2 FYNNEI come from the germline V gene. CDR3 bases: TGTGCCAGCAGTGGAACGGGACAGGACTATGGCTACACCTTC. This translates into CASSGTGQDYGYTF.

The V and J genes are TRBV28 and TRBJ1-6; 7 bases line up with TRBD1. V was clipped by 4 bases and J by 1 base; unmatched bases: 4. The CDR3 covers 16 residues. Germline V lookup: CDR1 MDHEN, CDR2 SYDVKM. The CDR3 sequence: CASSSLDRSYNSPLHF. CDR3 bases: TGTGCCAGCAGTTCCCTGGACAGGTCCTATAATTCACCCCTCCACTTT.

The chain combines TRBV2 with TRBJ1-5; D call uncertain. The CDR3 has 14 residues. Germline lookup yields CDR1 SNHLY and CDR2 FYNNEI. V gave up 2 bases and J gave up 0 bases, with 5 bases separating them. The CDR3 nucleotides read TGTGCCAGCAGTGAAACAGCTAGCAATCAGCCCCAGCATTTT. Amino acid sequence: CASSETASNQPQHF.

This chain connects TRBV24-1 to TRBJ2-5; the D gene is possibly TRBD1 (6 bases). V shed 3 bases and J shed 2 bases, with 9 bases lying between them. The CDR3 spans 14 residues. CDR1 is KGHDR and CDR2 is SFDVKD in the germline V gene. CDR3 DNA sequence: TGTGCCACCAGTGATCCGACAGGACAAGAGACCCAGTACTTC. This gives the protein CATSDPTGQETQYF.

The gene calls are TRBV19 and TRBJ2-1; 9 bases are a match to TRBD2. J gave up 9 bases and V 10 bases, and 16 bases lay outside the gene matches. Looked up from germline, CDR1 is LNHDA and CDR2 is SQIVND (reference sequence). The CDR3 has 15 amino acids. The chain's CDR3 is CATSRAGTSSAEQFF. CDR3 coding DNA: TGTGCCACCTCCAGAGCCGGGACTAGCTCCGCTGAGCAGTTCTTC.

The V gene is TRBV25-1, the J gene TRBJ1-5; a weak D match, TRBD1 (6 bases). From germline, CDR1 is MGHDK and CDR2 SYGVNS. V lost 8 bases to trimming and J lost 2 bases, with 13 bases between them. The CDR3 has 14 amino acids. Here the CDR3 DNA reads TGTGCCAGCGGGGGGGCACTGGGCAATCAGCCCCAGCATTTT. Amino acid sequence: CASGGALGNQPQHF.

This chain's CDR3 is CASSLEREPYNEQFF. CDR3 nucleotides: TGTGCCAGCAGCTTGGAGCGGGAGCCCTACAATGAGCAGTTCTTC. The rearrangement uses TRBV5-4 and TRBJ2-1, with 8 nucleotides matching TRBD2. CDR1 SGHNT and CDR2 YYREEE come from the germline V gene (reference sequence). This CDR3 is 15 amino acids long. V shed 0 bases, J shed 2 bases, and the junction held 1 base outside the gene matches.

DNA of the CDR3: TGTGCCAGCAGCAAAGGGGGGGGTTGGGACATTCAGTACTTC. Residues: CASSKGGGWDIQYF. The chain employs TRBV7-2 and TRBJ2-4; D might be TRBD2 (7 bases). Trimming pared 5 bases from V and 8 bases from J, leaving 16 bases between. CDR3 length equals 14 residues. Germline CDR1 reads SGHTA; CDR2 reads FQGNSA.

The chain links TRBV18 to TRBJ2-5; D unresolved. The CDR3 runs to 11 residues. Germline V lookup: CDR1 KGHSH, CDR2 LQKENI. The V end lost 2 bases, the J end lost 5 bases, and 3 bases lay between the germline ends. The CDR3 DNA reads TGTGCCAGCTCACCAGAGGAGACCCAGTACTTC. Protein product: CASSPEETQYF.

This clone has more than one count but fewer than ten. The rearrangement links TRBV11-2 to TRBJ2-7; D might be TRBD1 (6 bases). The CDR3 length is 13 residues. V dropped 1 base and J dropped 6 bases, with 10 bases sitting between them. From germline, CDR1 is SGHAT and CDR2 FQNNGV. DNA for the CDR3: TGTGCCAGCAGCTTAGCCACAGGGCTCGAGCAGTACTTC. Residues: CASSLATGLEQYF.

The V and J genes are TRBV7-6 and TRBJ2-5; 11 positions agree with TRBD2. The CDR3 covers 17 residues. Germline CDR1 SGHVS, CDR2 FNYEAQ. The trim removed 6 bases at V and 1 base at J, leaving 10 bases unmatched. CDR3 residues: CASSLMGLAEPQETQYF. The CDR3 DNA reads TGTGCCAGCAGTCTCATGGGACTAGCGGAGCCCCAAGAGACCCAGTACTTC. Variable domain in full (rest from reference TRBV7-6 and TRBJ2-5): GAGVSQSPRYKVTKRGQDVALRCDPISGHVSLYWYRQALGQGPEFLTYFNYEAQQDKSGLPNDRFSAERPEGSISTLTIQRTEQRDSAMYRCASSLMGLAEPQETQYFGPGTRLLVL.

V is TRBV19 and J is TRBJ2-2, with 7 positions matching TRBD1. The CDR3 contains 15 residues. Per the germline V gene, CDR1 is LNHDA and CDR2 is SQIVND (reference sequence). J lost 3 bases, V lost 5 bases, and 6 bases had no gene match. CDR3 sequence reads: CASSSQGVDTGELFF. DNA of the CDR3: TGTGCCAGTAGTTCCCAGGGGGTAGACACCGGGGAGCTGTTTTTT.

This chain joins TRBV11-2 and TRBJ2-7; the D gene is possibly TRBD1 (8 bases). Per the germline V gene, CDR1 is SGHAT and CDR2 is FQNNGV. Trimming pared 6 bases from V and 6 bases from J, leaving 21 bases between. CDR3 length: 15 amino acids. CDR3 loop: CASRPGGREGSEQYF. The CDR3, as DNA: TGTGCCAGCAGGCCAGGGGGCAGGGAGGGAAGCGAGCAGTACTTC.

This clone has only a few counts. The chain links TRBV5-5 to TRBJ2-2; no reliable D call. V lost 4 bases and J 0 bases, leaving 13 bases between the germline ends. Germline values: CDR1 SGHKS, CDR2 YYEKEE (reference sequence). The CDR3 runs to 16 residues. CDR3 in DNA: TGTGCCAGCAGCCCCGCCGGAGTTCCGAACACCGGGGAGCTGTTTTTT. Translating it yields CASSPAGVPNTGELFF. Together with reference TRBV5-5 and TRBJ2-2, the CDR3 gives the full variable domain: DAGVTQSPTHLIKTRGQQVTLRCSPISGHKSVSWYQQVLGQGPQFIFQYYEKEERGRGNFPDRFSARQFPNYSSELNVNALLLGDSALYLCASSPAGVPNTGELFFGEGSRLTVL.

This chain uses TRBV2 with TRBJ1-2; 7 bases are a match to TRBD1. Germline values: CDR1 SNHLY, CDR2 FYNNEI. V dropped 8 bases and J dropped 5; count of bases not matched to a gene: 5. CDR3 length: 12 residues. The CDR3 DNA reads as TGTGCCAGCGGATCAGGGGGTTATGGCTACACCTTC. Encoded protein: CASGSGGYGYTF.

The chain has TRBV3-1 (or the pseudogene TRBV3-2) and TRBJ2-1, with TRBD1 identical over 7 bases. The CDR3 is 14 amino acids. Germline CDR1 LGHDT, CDR2 YNNKEL (reference sequence). Trimming took 3 bases from V and 7 from J; bases not matched to a gene: 6. The CDR3 sequence: CASSQLRDRNEQFF. CDR3 DNA: TGTGCCAGCAGCCAGCTCCGGGACAGAAATGAGCAGTTCTTC.

The chain employs TRBV3-1 (or the pseudogene TRBV3-2) and TRBJ1-2; tentative D call: TRBD1 (6 bases). Per the germline V gene, CDR1 is LGHDT and CDR2 is YNNKEL (reference sequence). Trimming stripped 0 bases from V and 3 bases from J, with 14 bases between. This CDR3 region has 16 residues. The CDR3 reads CASSQDRGGLDYGYTF. CDR3 nucleotides: TGTGCCAGCAGCCAAGATCGCGGGGGGCTCGACTATGGCTACACCTTC.

This clone was seen just once. This chain links TRBV20-1 with TRBJ1-2; D not resolved. The CDR3 has 11 amino acids. Trimming shortened V by 2 bases and J by 7 bases, and 8 bases separated the two germline ends. Germline CDR1 DFQATT, CDR2 SNEGSKA (reference sequence). The CDR3, as DNA: TGCAGTGCTAGAATCGCAGGTGGCTACACCTTC. Translation: CSARIAGGYTF.

This sequence joins TRBV14 and TRBJ2-5; no reliable D call. There are 12 residues in the CDR3. The V end was cut by 6 bases, the J end by 1 base, with 6 bases between. The germline gives CDR1 SGHDN, CDR2 FVKESK. CDR3 protein: CASSSSQETQYF. The CDR3 DNA is TGTGCCAGCAGTTCCAGCCAAGAGACCCAGTACTTC.

The chain combines TRBV28 with TRBJ2-6, with a possible D match to TRBD1 (5 bases). Germline V gene data show CDR1 as MDHEN and CDR2 as SYDVKM. CDR3 length: 17 amino acids. V lost 8 bases and J lost 2, with 19 bases in between. CDR3 in DNA: TGTGCCAGCGGAACTACCCGCAAGGGGACTGGGGCCAACGTCCTGACTTTC. Its protein product is CASGTTRKGTGANVLTF.

The CDR3 DNA reads as TGTGCCAGCAGCTTAATAGCGGGAAACACAGATACGCAGTATTTT. Translated: CASSLIAGNTDTQYF. The gene calls are TRBV7-3 and TRBJ2-3; 8 bases fit TRBD2. CDR1 SGHTA and CDR2 FQGTGA come from the germline V gene. Trimming removed 1 base from V and 2 bases from J; junction bases left unmatched: 2. The length of the CDR3 is 15 residues.

A remark on this clone: At one end, the junction sequence differs from germline, possibly due to a read error. The chain is built from TRBV7-2 and TRBJ2-7; TRBD1 agrees at 10 bases. The germline V gene encodes CDR1 SGHTA and CDR2 FQGNSA. This CDR3 spans 12 amino acids. The CDR3 is CASSTRTGGIFF. The CDR3 nucleotides read TGTGCCAGCAGCACTCGGACAGGGGGGATATTCTTC.

The rearrangement links TRBV18 to TRBJ2-2; a possible D gene is TRBD2 (5 bases). This CDR3 has 16 amino acids. Germline CDR1 KGHSH, CDR2 LQKENI. V lost 3 bases to trimming and J lost 2 bases, with 13 bases between them. CDR3 sequence reads: CASSPLSGTNTGELFF. The CDR3 DNA reads as TGTGCCAGCTCACCTCTAAGCGGAACTAACACCGGGGAGCTGTTTTTT.

The chain recombines TRBV2 with TRBJ2-2; 9 bases match TRBD1. This CDR3 spans 14 amino acids. With V trimmed by 6 bases and J by 2 bases, 1 base remained unmatched. The V gene's germline CDR1 is SNHLY and CDR2 FYNNEI. In DNA, the CDR3 is TGTGCCAGCAGGGGACAGGGTAACACCGGGGAGCTGTTTTTT. Translated, it gives CASRGQGNTGELFF.

This clone has just one count. The rearrangement links TRBV3-1 (or the pseudogene TRBV3-2) to TRBJ1-1, with D tentatively TRBD1 (5 bases). Germline V lookup: CDR1 LGHDT, CDR2 YNNKEL (reference sequence). The CDR3 loop spans 14 amino acids. Trimming took 1 base from V and 1 from J, leaving 7 bases between them. The CDR3 nucleotides are TGTGCCAGCAGCCAAGGACAGCCGAACACTGAAGCTTTCTTT. Its protein product is CASSQGQPNTEAFF.

This sequence joins TRBV5-1 and TRBJ2-7; 8 nucleotides align to TRBD1. Germline CDR1 is SGHRS and CDR2 is YFSETQ. V lost 2 bases and J lost 2; bases outside the gene matches: 6. The CDR3 length is 15 residues. The CDR3 region is CASSFGTGGAYEQYF. Here the CDR3 DNA reads TGCGCCAGCAGCTTCGGGACAGGAGGCGCCTACGAGCAGTACTTC.

This chain's CDR3 is CASSLQGFGGYEQYF. CDR3 DNA: TGTGCCAGCAGCTTACAGGGTTTCGGCGGTTACGAGCAGTACTTC. The chain links TRBV2 to TRBJ2-7; a possible D gene is TRBD1 (6 bases). Per the germline V gene, CDR1 is SNHLY and CDR2 is FYNNEI. Deletions cut 6 bases from V and 4 bases from J, with 19 bases between. This CDR3 has 15 amino acids.